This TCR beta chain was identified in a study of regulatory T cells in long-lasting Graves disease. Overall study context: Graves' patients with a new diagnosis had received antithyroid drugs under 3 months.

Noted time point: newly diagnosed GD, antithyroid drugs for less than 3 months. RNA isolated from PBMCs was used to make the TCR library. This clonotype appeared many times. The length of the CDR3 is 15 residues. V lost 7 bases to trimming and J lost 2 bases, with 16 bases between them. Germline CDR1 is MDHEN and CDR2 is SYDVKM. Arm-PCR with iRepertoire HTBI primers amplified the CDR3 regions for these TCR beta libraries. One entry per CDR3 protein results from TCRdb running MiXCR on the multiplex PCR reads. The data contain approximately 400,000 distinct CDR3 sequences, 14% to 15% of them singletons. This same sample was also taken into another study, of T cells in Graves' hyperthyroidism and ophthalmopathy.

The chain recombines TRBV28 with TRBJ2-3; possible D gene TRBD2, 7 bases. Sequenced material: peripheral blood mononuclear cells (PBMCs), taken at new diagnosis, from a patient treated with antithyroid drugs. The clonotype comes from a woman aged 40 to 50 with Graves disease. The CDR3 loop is CASTEGGLATDTQYF. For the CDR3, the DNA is TGTGCCAGCACCGAGGGGGGGCTCGCCACAGATACGCAGTATTTT.